Sequencing of this TCR beta chain was carried out in a study of CD8+ T cells in alopecia areata. With 0 bases removed from V and 3 bases from J, the gap between germline ends came to 12 bases. CDR1 and CDR2 from the germline V gene are SQVTM and ANQGSEA. The CDR3 has 15 amino acids. As the sequencing template, cDNA was produced by extracting RNA and reverse transcribing it. Assay used: immunoSEQ multiplex PCR; TCRdb lists only in-frame clones, some missing. The repertoire holds 80,000 to 95,000 clones, around 44% seen once, with roughly 18% in the top ten. Treatment denoted: oral pan-JAK inhibitor, 5-10 mg twice daily.

The specimen was CD8+ T cells sorted from blood, collected at week 24, from a patient treated with tofacitinib. This chain links TRBV29-1 with TRBJ2-1; D is uncertain. This clonotype was obtained from a human donor with alopecia areata. The CDR3 nucleotides read TGCAGCGTTGAAGATTGGGCGCCCCGCTACAATGAGCAGTTCTTC. It codes for CSVEDWAPRYNEQFF.